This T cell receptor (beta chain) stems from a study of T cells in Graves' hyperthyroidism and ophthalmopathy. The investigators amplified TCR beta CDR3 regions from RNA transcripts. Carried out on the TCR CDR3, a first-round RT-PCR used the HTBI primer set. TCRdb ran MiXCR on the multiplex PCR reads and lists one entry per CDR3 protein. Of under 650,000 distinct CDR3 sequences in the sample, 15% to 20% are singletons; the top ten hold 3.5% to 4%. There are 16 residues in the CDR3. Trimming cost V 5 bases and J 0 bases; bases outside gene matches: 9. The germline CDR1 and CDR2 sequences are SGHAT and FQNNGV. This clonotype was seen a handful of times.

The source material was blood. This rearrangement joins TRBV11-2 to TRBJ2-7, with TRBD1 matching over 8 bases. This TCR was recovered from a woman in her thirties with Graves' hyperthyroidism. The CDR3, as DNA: TGTGCCAGCAGCCCGAGGACAGGGCAGTTCTCCTACGAGCAGTACTTC. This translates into CASSPRTGQFSYEQYF.